The present T cell receptor (beta chain) was sequenced within a study of control samples from healthy donors and cancer patients. This clone has a single count. Libraries were prepared by immunoSEQ multiplex PCR; TCRdb keeps only in-frame clonotypes and omits some of them. The table lists 100,000 or so clones, 83% of them singletons. The CDR3 runs to 15 residues. The V segment lost 6 bases and the J segment 5 bases; nucleotides outside the gene matches: 5. Germline V gene sequence: CDR1 KGHSH, CDR2 LQKENI. This receptor was obtained from a woman aged 45-60 years in good health. The chain employs TRBV18 and TRBJ2-5; TRBD2 aligns across 14 bases. Sequencing was carried out using blood. DNA for the CDR3: TGTGCCAGCTCGGGGACTAGCGGGAGTCGTGAGACCCAGTACTTC. Residues: CASSGTSGSRETQYF.